The next 11 T cell receptor beta chains were all read from a single sample in a study of identical twins. TCRdb redid the calling of the 5' RACE reads with MiXCR, one entry per CDR3 protein. The sample shows around 690,000 distinct CDR3 sequences, approximately 22% of them seen only once. The same sample was also used in a study of T cells expressing NK-cell markers.

The specimen was PBMCs. The receptors stem from a woman between 18 and 30 years old in good health.

This clonotype was found a few times. CDR3: CASSRPGRSSYNEQFF. Written as DNA, the CDR3 is TGCGCCAGCAGCAGACCGGGCCGGAGCTCCTACAATGAGCAGTTCTTC. This sequence joins TRBV10-2 and TRBJ2-1; no reliable D call. The CDR3 has 16 residues. Trimming stripped 6 bases from V and 0 bases from J, with 15 bases between. Germline loops: CDR1 WSHSY, CDR2 SAAADI.

This clonotype appeared many times. This sequence joins TRBV5-1 and TRBJ2-7, with 13 bases lining up with TRBD2. J lost 5 bases, V lost 5 bases, and 4 bases had no gene match. The CDR3 spans 14 residues. Germline CDR1 is SGHRS and CDR2 is YFSETQ. The CDR3 region has the DNA TGCGCCAGCAGTCGGACTAGCGGGAGTCACGAGCAGTACTTC. Protein sequence: CASSRTSGSHEQYF.

The chain employs TRBV11-3 and TRBJ2-7; D possibly corresponds to TRBD1 (6 bases). Trimming removed 1 base from V and 6 bases from J, with 16 bases in between. The germline V gene has CDR1 SGHNT and CDR2 YENEEA. The CDR3 covers 15 residues. CDR3: CASSLGHRDAAEQYF. The CDR3 bases are TGTGCCAGCAGCTTAGGCCACAGGGATGCGGCCGAGCAGTACTTC.

There are a few counts of this clonotype. The chain links TRBV9 to TRBJ2-5; TRBD1 is a possible D gene (6 bases). Germline V gene data show CDR1 as SGDLS and CDR2 as YYNGEE. The CDR3 consists of 14 residues. V was shortened by 0 bases and J by 4 bases, with 10 bases between the two germline ends. CDR3 sequence reads: CASSVAPGAETQYF. The CDR3 bases are TGTGCCAGCAGCGTAGCCCCAGGGGCAGAGACCCAGTACTTC.

This clonotype was counted only a few times. The chain links TRBV6-2 or TRBV6-3 to TRBJ2-2; 8 bases line up with TRBD1. The CDR3 runs to 12 residues. V trimming: 6 bases; J trimming: 9 bases; junction bases outside the gene matches: 3. Per germline, CDR1 MNHEY and CDR2 SVGEGT. CDR3 loop: CASRPGGRELFF. The CDR3 coding sequence is TGTGCCAGCAGACCAGGGGGCAGGGAGCTGTTTTTT.

This clonotype was detected only a few times. The chain employs TRBV12-3 or TRBV12-4 and TRBJ2-2; the D gene is possibly TRBD1 (5 bases). V was clipped by 2 bases and J by 10 bases, with 23 bases between them. This CDR3 contains 17 residues. CDR3 coding DNA: TGTGCCAGCAGTTTATTCCCCCGGACATTCGGAAGAGAGGAGCTGTTTTTT. Protein product: CASSLFPRTFGREELFF.

This chain uses TRBV29-1 with TRBJ2-3, with D possibly being TRBD1 or TRBD2 (7 bases each). The germline V gene encodes CDR1 SQVTM and CDR2 ANQGSEA. V lost 6 bases, J lost 9 bases, and 31 bases lay in between. The CDR3 loop spans 17 amino acids. The CDR3 loop is CSVPGQKRDSSPRTQYF. CDR3 in DNA: TGCAGCGTCCCGGGACAGAAGCGGGACTCGTCCCCGAGGACGCAGTATTTT.

This clonotype was seen many times. This rearrangement joins TRBV29-1 to TRBJ2-7; TRBD1 aligns across 11 bases. CDR1 SQVTM and CDR2 ANQGSEA come from the germline V gene. There are 13 residues in the CDR3. V lost 4 bases to trimming and J lost 6 bases; unmatched junction nucleotides: 5. The CDR3 loop reads CSVARTGGFEQYF. CDR3 DNA: TGCAGCGTTGCTAGGACAGGGGGCTTCGAGCAGTACTTC.

This chain uses TRBV6-5 with TRBJ1-1; 12 nucleotides align to TRBD1. J lost 3 bases, V lost 3 bases, and 2 bases had no gene match. The CDR3 runs 15 residues. Germline CDR1 reads MNHEY; CDR2 reads SVGAGI. The CDR3 DNA reads as TGTGCCAGCAGTTATCGGGACAGGGGGCACACTGAAGCTTTCTTT. The encoded protein is CASSYRDRGHTEAFF.

This clonotype was picked up a small number of times. The chain carries TRBV4-2 and TRBJ1-4; 8 bases fit TRBD1. V trimming: 1 base; J trimming: 8 bases; junction bases outside the gene matches: 3. Per germline, CDR1 LGHNA and CDR2 YNFKEQ. The CDR3 is made up of 14 amino acids. The CDR3: CASSQGQGREKLFF. In DNA form, the CDR3 reads TGTGCCAGCAGCCAAGGACAGGGGCGGGAAAAACTGTTTTTT.

The chain uses TRBV10-3 and TRBJ2-1; possible D gene TRBD1, 6 bases. CDR1 is ENHRY, CDR2 SYGVKD, per germline. The CDR3 is made up of 15 amino acids. Trimming shortened V by 5 bases and J by 2 bases, and 13 bases separated the two germline ends. CDR3 bases: TGTGCCATCAGTCTAACAGGGAATACCTACAATGAGCAGTTCTTC. Translation gives CAISLTGNTYNEQFF.